Following are 21 T cell receptor beta chains from one sample sequenced in a study of blood T cell repertoires in COVID-19. Measured with immunoSEQ multiplex PCR; TCRdb has only the in-frame clones, and not every one. The table lists roughly 96,000 clones, roughly 80% of them singletons. The sequenced sample consisted of peripheral blood. The receptors were sampled from a man at least 80 years old with acute or convalescent COVID-19.

This chain links TRBV12-1 with TRBJ1-2; the DNA was not compared with TRBD1, the D call given in the table. TRBV12-1 is a pseudogene segment. The CDR3 has 16 amino acids. CDR3: CASSFLLAGVNYGYTF. The CDR3 DNA sequence: TGTGCCAGCAGCTTTTTGTTGGCAGGCGTTAACTATGGCTACACCTTC.

The chain links TRBV15 to TRBJ2-2; 7 positions match TRBD2. This CDR3 is 17 amino acids long. Trimming removed 4 bases from V and 2 bases from J; junction bases left unmatched: 10. CDR1 is LNHNV, CDR2 YYDKDF, per germline (reference sequence). CDR3 sequence: CATSKEGGGLNTGELFF. The CDR3 DNA reads as TGTGCCACCAGCAAGGAGGGCGGGGGTCTTAACACCGGGGAGCTGTTTTTT.

This clone appeared once. The rearrangement links TRBV18 to TRBJ2-5, with D possibly being TRBD2 (5 bases). V was cut by 3 bases and J by 7 bases, with 15 bases left in between. CDR1 and CDR2 from the germline V gene are KGHSH and LQKENI. CDR3 length: 14 residues. CDR3 amino acids: CASSPQERSGTQYF. The CDR3 nucleotides are TGTGCCAGCTCACCCCAGGAGAGGAGCGGGACCCAGTACTTC.

This clone has only one observation. This rearrangement joins TRBV9 to TRBJ1-1; D is undetermined. Looked up from germline, CDR1 is SGDLS and CDR2 is YYNGEE. CDR3 length: 14 amino acids. V dropped 0 bases and J dropped 0 bases, with 6 bases sitting between them. The CDR3: CASSVGALNTEAFF. The CDR3 DNA reads as TGTGCCAGCAGCGTAGGAGCACTGAACACTGAAGCTTTCTTT.

V usage is TRBV18 and J usage is TRBJ2-5, with TRBD2 matching 7 bases. Unmatched junction bases numbered 5, after V lost 3 bases and J lost 4 bases. The CDR3 length is 14 residues. In germline, CDR1 is KGHSH, CDR2 LQKENI. The CDR3 sequence is CASSPSREGETQYF. CDR3 bases: TGTGCCAGCTCACCGTCCAGGGAGGGAGAGACCCAGTACTTC.

V is TRBV27 and J is TRBJ2-7; 8 bases agree with TRBD1. Trimming removed 6 bases from V and 7 bases from J; junction bases left unmatched: 8. The CDR3 is 13 residues long. CDR1 is MNHEY, CDR2 SMNVEV, per germline (reference sequence). The CDR3 bases are TGTGCCAGCAGCGACAGGGGCGAGATTGAGCAGTACTTC. Amino acid sequence: CASSDRGEIEQYF.

The sample holds many counts of this clone. This chain's CDR3 is CASKLQAEILLHF. For the CDR3, the DNA is TGTGCCAGCAAATTGCAGGCCGAGATCCTCCTCCACTTT. The chain joins TRBV6-5 to TRBJ1-6; no clear D gene. This CDR3 has 13 residues. Trimming left V 7 bases short and J 15 bases short, with 19 bases between. Germline loops: CDR1 MNHEY, CDR2 SVGAGI.

J is TRBJ2-7 and V is TRBV11-2; 8 positions match TRBD1. The germline V gene has CDR1 SGHAT and CDR2 FQNNGV. The CDR3 runs 14 residues. V lost 5 bases and J lost 3; bases outside the gene matches: 6. CDR3 region: CASSTHRGNYEQYF. The CDR3 region has the DNA TGTGCCAGCAGCACCCACAGGGGGAACTACGAGCAGTACTTC.

The V and J genes are TRBV19 and TRBJ2-1, with 9 bases lining up with TRBD2. This CDR3 spans 15 amino acids. Germline values: CDR1 LNHDA, CDR2 SQIVND (reference sequence). The V segment lost 3 bases and the J segment 2 bases; nucleotides outside the gene matches: 2. The DNA of the CDR3 is TGTGCCAGTAGTATTAGCGGGAGCCCCTACAATGAGCAGTTCTTC. Translating it yields CASSISGSPYNEQFF.

The rearrangement uses TRBV5-1 and TRBJ2-5; TRBD2 matches at 10 bases. The CDR3 consists of 15 residues. The V gene end was trimmed by 6 bases and the J gene end by 3 bases; junction bases not matched to a gene: 8. From germline, CDR1 is SGHRS and CDR2 YFSETQ. CDR3 amino acids: CASTPAGGREETQYF. The CDR3 DNA is TGCGCCAGCACCCCAGCGGGGGGGCGGGAAGAGACCCAGTACTTC.

The sample holds one count of this clone. This rearrangement joins TRBV11-2 to TRBJ1-1, with D unresolved. Trimming pared 1 base from V and 11 bases from J, leaving 8 bases between. Per the germline V gene, CDR1 is SGHAT and CDR2 is FQNNGV. This CDR3 has 11 amino acids. CDR3 amino acids: CASSLGLEAFF. In DNA, the CDR3 is TGTGCCAGCAGCTTAGGTTTGGAGGCTTTCTTT.

The rearrangement links TRBV15 to TRBJ2-2; perhaps TRBD2 as D (6 bases). The V end was cut by 5 bases, the J end by 4 bases, with 8 bases between. Germline values: CDR1 LNHNV, CDR2 YYDKDF (reference sequence). The CDR3 spans 13 residues. The DNA of the CDR3 is TGTGCCACCAGCGAAGCGGGCACCGGGGAGCTGTTTTTT. Translation gives CATSEAGTGELFF.

Comment on this clone: The sample carries other DNA sequences with the same CDR3. This chain links TRBV30 with TRBJ2-7; D is perhaps TRBD2 (5 bases). CDR1 and CDR2 from the germline V gene are GTSNPN and SVGIG (reference sequence). Trimming took 4 bases from V and 3 from J, leaving 7 bases between them. The CDR3 covers 11 residues. CDR3 coding DNA: TGTGCCTGGAAACGGGACTACGAGCAGTACTTC. As protein: CAWKRDYEQYF.

This chain uses TRBV6-5 with TRBJ2-7; D remains ambiguous. Germline assignment: CDR1 MNHEY and CDR2 SVGAGI. Trimming took off 7 bases at V and 5 bases at J, with 9 bases between the two ends. This CDR3 contains 11 residues. The CDR3 sequence: CASTRVDEQYF. The CDR3 DNA sequence: TGTGCCAGCACACGGGTTGACGAGCAGTACTTC.

This sequence joins TRBV2 and TRBJ2-7; D unclear. Germline lookup yields CDR1 SNHLY and CDR2 FYNNEI. The V end was cut by 7 bases, the J end by 0 bases, with 16 bases between. The CDR3 totals 15 residues. The CDR3 region has the DNA TGTGCCAGCACCGAACAGACGGCAAGCTCCTACGAGCAGTACTTC. Translating it yields CASTEQTASSYEQYF.

The rearrangement joins TRBV7-2 to TRBJ2-7; the D gene is possibly TRBD1 (6 bases). Trimming took 5 bases from V and 3 from J, leaving 11 bases between them. There are 13 residues in the CDR3. Per germline, CDR1 SGHTA and CDR2 FQGNSA. The CDR3: CASSTGQRYEQYF. The CDR3 nucleotides read TGTGCCAGCAGCACGGGACAACGCTACGAGCAGTACTTC.

V usage is TRBV11-3 and J usage is TRBJ2-4; TRBD2 matches at 13 bases. V was clipped by 0 bases and J by 4 bases; unmatched bases: 6. This CDR3 is 18 amino acids long. Germline V gene sequence: CDR1 SGHNT, CDR2 YENEEA. The CDR3 DNA is TGTGCCAGCAGCTTAGAACTAGCGGGAGGGCCGGTGAAAAACATTCAGTACTTC. This sequence encodes CASSLELAGGPVKNIQYF.

The chain links TRBV5-1 to TRBJ1-3, with 10 bases aligning to TRBD1. Germline-derived CDR1 and CDR2 are SGHRS and YFSETQ. J lost 0 bases, V lost 4 bases, and 4 bases had no gene match. CDR3 length: 16 residues. In nucleotides, the CDR3 is TGCGCCAGCAGCCGGGGACAGGGGAGCTCTGGAAACACCATATATTTT. Its protein is CASSRGQGSSGNTIYF.

The V call is TRBV7-2, the J call TRBJ2-3, with D uncertain. From germline, CDR1 is SGHTA and CDR2 FQGNSA. V lost 0 bases and J lost 2, with 6 bases in between. This CDR3 is 14 amino acids long. The CDR3 protein is CASSLAGSTDTQYF. DNA for the CDR3: TGTGCCAGCAGCTTAGCTGGCTCCACAGATACGCAGTATTTT.

This clone was picked up a small number of times. The genes are TRBV5-4 and TRBJ1-3; D perhaps matches TRBD1 (5 bases). The germline V gene has CDR1 SGHNT and CDR2 YYREEE (reference sequence). CDR3 length equals 15 residues. Trimming cost V 2 bases and J 4 bases, with 13 bases left between them. The CDR3 here is CASSFGGTAGNTIYF. In DNA, the CDR3 is TGTGCCAGCAGCTTTGGGGGGACCGCCGGAAACACCATATATTTT.

The chain couples TRBV7-2 to TRBJ1-2; TRBD1 is a possible D gene (5 bases). The CDR3 is made up of 15 amino acids. The germline gives CDR1 SGHTA, CDR2 FQGNSA. Trimming removed 5 bases from V and 3 bases from J, with 16 bases in between. The CDR3 DNA follows: TGTGCCAGCAGCCCCGGGACGGACTACCACTATGGCTACACCTTC. Protein: CASSPGTDYHYGYTF. The complete variable domain, with remaining parts taken from reference TRBV7-2 and TRBJ1-2, reads GAGVSQSPSNKVTEKGKDVELRCDPISGHTALYWYRQSLGQGLEFLIYFQGNSAPDKSGLPSDRFSAERTGGSVSTLTIQRTQQEDSAVYLCASSPGTDYHYGYTFGSGTRLTVV.